These 21 T cell receptor beta chains were all obtained from the same sample, sequenced in a study of CD8 T cells in Susac syndrome. With random hexamers, reverse transcription was performed on roughly 0.5 to 1 ug of RNA. TCRdb re-derived calls from the immunoSEQ multiplex PCR reads in MiXCR, one entry per CDR3 protein. The data show some 210,000 distinct CDR3 sequences, 94% seen once. The source material was CD4+ T cells from PBMCs. These receptors came from a human donor with Susac syndrome.

The chain links TRBV28 to TRBJ2-1; D uncertain. This CDR3 contains 12 residues. V was shortened by 3 bases and J by 5 bases, with 5 bases between the two germline ends. Looked up from germline, CDR1 is MDHEN and CDR2 is SYDVKM. CDR3 coding DNA: TGTGCCAGCAGTTTCCGGCACAATGAGCAGTTCTTC. Protein: CASSFRHNEQFF.

The rearrangement links TRBV30 to TRBJ1-4; 7 bases fit TRBD1. V lost 5 bases and J lost 8; bases outside the gene matches: 8. The CDR3 has 13 residues. The V gene's germline CDR1 is GTSNPN and CDR2 SVGIG (reference sequence). CDR3 nucleotide sequence: TGTGCCTGGTCGACAGGGAAGGACGAAAAACTGTTTTTT. Encoded protein: CAWSTGKDEKLFF.

V is TRBV9 and J is TRBJ2-3; the D gene could be TRBD1 or TRBD2 (7 bases each). Trimming left V 3 bases short and J 5 bases short, with 19 bases between. The CDR3 consists of 16 residues. Germline CDR1 SGDLS, CDR2 YYNGEE. CDR3 loop: CASSAAGGVAGDTQYF. The CDR3, as DNA: TGTGCCAGCAGCGCCGCAGGGGGGGTTGCTGGAGATACGCAGTATTTT.

This chain joins TRBV1 and TRBJ2-3; the table's TRBD2 call for D was not verified on the DNA. TRBV1 is deemed a pseudogene. The CDR3 is 17 residues long. The DNA for the CDR3 is TGCACCAGCAGCCAAAATTCGGGCGGGGACGACACAGATACGCAGTATTTT. This codes for CTSSQNSGGDDTDTQYF.

The genes are TRBV3-1 and TRBJ2-1; D possibly matches TRBD1 or TRBD2 (6 bases each). The CDR3 has 15 residues. The germline gives CDR1 LGHDT, CDR2 YNNKEL (reference sequence). V was cut by 4 bases and J by 6 bases, with 16 bases left in between. The DNA for the CDR3 is TGTGCCAGCAGCCCGGGACTCCAGGGGCGCAATGAGCAGTTCTTC. Protein: CASSPGLQGRNEQFF.

The rearrangement joins TRBV20-1 to TRBJ2-7; D not certain. Per germline, CDR1 DFQATT and CDR2 SNEGSKA (reference sequence). The CDR3 extends over 13 amino acids. V gave up 3 bases and J gave up 2 bases, with 11 bases separating them. Here the CDR3 DNA reads TGCAGTGCTAGCCCGGCCTCTACCTACGAGCAGTACTTC. Its protein is CSASPASTYEQYF.

The chain uses TRBV9 and TRBJ2-1, with TRBD1 identical over 7 bases. This CDR3 comprises 15 residues. Looked up from germline, CDR1 is SGDLS and CDR2 is YYNGEE. After removal of 3 bases from V and 5 bases from J, the junction contained 8 bases not matched to a gene. Here the CDR3 DNA reads TGTGCCAGCAGCGCCTCTGGACAGGTTGACAATGAGCAGTTCTTC. Translation gives CASSASGQVDNEQFF.

This rearrangement joins TRBV12-3 or TRBV12-4 to TRBJ1-2, with D maybe TRBD1 (5 bases). Trimming shortened V by 3 bases and J by 4 bases, and 12 bases separated the two germline ends. CDR3 length: 14 residues. The CDR3 nucleotides are TGTGCCAGCAGTTTGGGCAGGGATACCTATGGCTACACCTTC. This gives the protein CASSLGRDTYGYTF.

This clonotype was seen a few times. Compared with germline, one end of the junction differs, possibly owing to a read error. The gene calls are TRBV7-2 and TRBJ1-5; D gene ambiguous. CDR3 length: 14 amino acids. The germline V gene has CDR1 SGHTA and CDR2 FQGNSA. The CDR3 loop reads CASSLGQINQPQHF. The CDR3 DNA reads as TGTGCCAGCAGTTTAGGGCAGATCAATCAGCCCCAGCATTTT.

As DNA, the CDR3 is TGTGCCAGCAGCCACCCCCGGGACACTGACCCGAATAGCAATCAGCCCCAGCATTTT. Translated: CASSHPRDTDPNSNQPQHF. The chain is built from TRBV7-2 and TRBJ1-5, with D tentatively TRBD1 (6 bases). The CDR3 consists of 19 residues. Germline CDR1 is SGHTA and CDR2 is FQGNSA. With 5 bases removed from V and 0 bases from J, the gap between germline ends came to 23 bases.

The CDR3 sequence is CASVGDVNTEAFF. DNA of the CDR3: TGTGCCAGCGTGGGCGACGTGAACACTGAAGCTTTCTTT. The rearrangement links TRBV12-3 or TRBV12-4 to TRBJ1-1; no clear D gene. This CDR3 region has 13 residues. V shed 8 bases and J shed 0 bases, with 10 bases lying between them.

The chain joins TRBV5-1 to TRBJ2-5; 8 bases are shared with TRBD1. V lost 0 bases, J lost 3 bases, and 4 bases stayed unmatched. Germline CDR1 and CDR2: SGHRS and YFSETQ. This CDR3 comprises 15 residues. In DNA, the CDR3 is TGCGCCAGCAGCTTGGAGTCAGGGGGCGAAGAGACCCAGTACTTC. Residues: CASSLESGGEETQYF. The full variable domain, with the rest looked up from reference TRBV5-1 and TRBJ2-5, is KAGVTQTPRYLIKTRGQQVTLSCSPISGHRSVSWYQQTPGQGLQFLFEYFSETQRNKGNFPGRFSGRQFSNSRSEMNVSTLELGDSALYLCASSLESGGEETQYFGPGTRLLVL.

This clonotype was detected only a few times. The rearrangement links TRBV7-3 to TRBJ2-2; either TRBD1 or TRBD2 may supply D (5 bases each). Germline lookup yields CDR1 SGHTA and CDR2 FQGTGA. Between the trimmed V and J ends, which lost 2 bases and 0 bases, there was a span of 7 bases. The CDR3 spans 15 residues. The CDR3 spells CASSLLGANTGELFF. CDR3 DNA: TGTGCCAGCAGCTTACTGGGGGCGAACACCGGGGAGCTGTTTTTT.

This sequence joins TRBV7-2 and TRBJ1-1; TRBD1 matches at 8 bases. The CDR3 is made up of 16 amino acids. The V and J ends lost 6 bases and 4 bases, in that order; junction bases with no gene match: 13. CDR1 and CDR2 (germline): SGHTA, FQGNSA. The CDR3 region has the DNA TGTGCCAGCAGGCATCCTGATACAGGGGGAGGCACTGAAGCTTTCTTT. This sequence encodes CASRHPDTGGGTEAFF.

V is TRBV24-1 and J is TRBJ2-7, with 7 nucleotides matching TRBD1. Losses at the gene ends were 3 bases for V and 6 bases for J; bases not matched to a gene: 13. Germline assignment: CDR1 KGHDR and CDR2 SFDVKD. This CDR3 comprises 16 residues. CDR3 sequence (DNA): TGTGCCACCAGTGATCCCTCCGGGACAGACGCTTTCGAGCAGTACTTC. It specifies CATSDPSGTDAFEQYF.

The chain links TRBV29-1 to TRBJ2-3, with unresolved D. CDR3 length: 15 residues. Per germline, CDR1 SQVTM and CDR2 ANQGSEA. V lost 7 bases and J 1 base, leaving 18 bases between the germline ends. The CDR3 loop is CSAQFPGRGTDTQYF. The CDR3 bases are TGCAGCGCCCAATTTCCGGGCCGGGGCACAGATACGCAGTATTTT.

This chain joins TRBV7-9 and TRBJ1-6, with a tentative D call TRBD1 (6 bases). The germline V gene encodes CDR1 SEHNR and CDR2 FQNEAQ (reference sequence). The CDR3 consists of 12 residues. Deletions cut 5 bases from V and 14 bases from J, with 13 bases between. The CDR3 loop is CASSNDGGTLHF. The CDR3 coding sequence is TGTGCCAGCAGCAACGACGGGGGCACCCTCCACTTT.

The rearrangement joins TRBV20-1 to TRBJ2-1; 7 bases align to TRBD1. The CDR3 has 14 amino acids. The germline CDR1 and CDR2 sequences are DFQATT and SNEGSKA (reference sequence). The ends lost 6 bases at V and 3 bases at J; junction bases unmatched: 8. In DNA, the CDR3 is TGCAGTGCCCGGACAGGTTCCCACTACAATGAGCAGTTCTTC. Its translation is CSARTGSHYNEQFF.

This chain joins TRBV5-6 and TRBJ1-2; TRBD1 matches 10 bases. The CDR3 length is 17 residues. V lost 3 bases to trimming and J lost 5 bases; unmatched junction nucleotides: 13. Germline-derived CDR1 and CDR2 are SGHDT and YYEEEE. The CDR3 DNA is TGTGCCAGCAGCTCAAAACGTTGGGACAGGGGTTGGTATGGCTACACCTTC. Protein sequence: CASSSKRWDRGWYGYTF.

The CDR3 DNA is TGCAGCGCAGGGGCCCACAGGGGCGCTGAAGCTTTCTTT. It specifies CSAGAHRGAEAFF. J is TRBJ1-1 and V is TRBV29-1; 7 bases are shared with TRBD1. Germline CDR1 SQVTM, CDR2 ANQGSEA. The junction had 11 bases not matched to a gene; V was cut back by 7 bases and J by 6 bases. The CDR3 length is 13 residues.

The rearrangement joins TRBV5-1 to TRBJ1-2, with TRBD1 identical over 8 bases. Germline CDR1 is SGHRS and CDR2 is YFSETQ. V was clipped by 3 bases and J by 8 bases; unmatched bases: 6. The CDR3 has 13 residues. As DNA, the CDR3 is TGCGCCAGCAGCTCGGACAGGGCCGACGGCTACACCTTC. Translating gives CASSSDRADGYTF.